This TCR beta chain was sequenced for a study of blood T cell repertoires in COVID-19. Study-wide context: T cells, B-cell-depleted T cells, or PBMCs provided the cDNA or gDNA that served as material.

Original processing methods: By means of reference gene primer amplification, nucleated cell counts were estimated. Only in-frame clones appear in the TCRdb table, and some are missing; sequencing was by immunoSEQ multiplex PCR. V, J and clone size were drawn from that table, and D and trimming were deduced from the DNA. This repertoire shows about 190,000 clones, 80% to 90% found once; its top ten account for 0.95% to 1.3%. The V gene's germline CDR1 is SGHDT and CDR2 YYEEEE. V trimming: 4 bases; J trimming: 8 bases; junction bases outside the gene matches: 11. This CDR3 comprises 14 residues. The rearrangement links TRBV5-6 to TRBJ1-2; 7 nucleotides align to TRBD1. This clonotype was sampled from a man between 25 and 39 years old with acute or convalescent COVID-19. What was sequenced was peripheral blood. The CDR3 protein is CASSVTGEVFGYTF. The CDR3 coding sequence is TGTGCCAGCAGCGTCACAGGGGAGGTTTTCGGCTACACCTTC.